This T cell receptor (beta chain) appears in the sequencing data of a study of OX40 agonist ivuxolimab in advanced cancers. About the full investigation: Ivuxolimab, which targeted the costimulatory receptor OX40 (CD134), was an agonistic, fully human IgG2 monoclonal antibody. Intravenous ivuxolimab was administered to patients every 2 weeks at six dose levels: 0.01, 0.1, 0.3, 1.5, 3 and 10 mg/kg. Of the 50 to 55 dose-escalation patients, hepatocellular carcinoma was present in approximately 20, melanoma in around 15, renal cell carcinoma in 9 and head and neck cancer in 9. A male proportion of around 81% and a mean age of approximately 62 years, ranging from 23 to 79, were recorded for the dose-escalation cohort. Prior anti-PD-1, anti-PD-L1 or anti-CTLA-4 therapy was permitted, and checkpoint inhibitors had been received by roughly 40% of dose-escalation patients. Partial responses occurred in three dose-escalation patients: two with cutaneous melanoma and one with hepatocellular carcinoma. Peripheral TCRbeta sequencing aimed to test whether ivuxolimab altered TCR sequence diversity and caused clonal T-cell expansion. The paper describes the monotherapy dose-escalation part (N ≈ 52 patients) of the phase I trial of ivuxolimab. The paper as a whole reports these results and caveats: After ivuxolimab, more expanded clones were found on average in CD8+ T cells than in CD4+ T cells. In the 0.1-3.0 mg/kg groups, partial responders had among the lowest normalized peripheral clonal expansion, particularly in CD8+ T cells. The antigen specificity of the peripheral T cells that underwent clonal expansion was not determined. Low levels of normalized T-cell clonal expansion were also shown by some nonresponding patients. At doses of 0.1 to 3.0 mg/kg, clonal expansion of both CD4+ and CD8+ blood T cells was observed from baseline to week 6.

Points on this clone: The antigen it recognizes is unknown. Per-base quality was not reported, and no clone a single base away is much larger than it.

Reading from cysteine to phenylalanine, the CDR3 counts 11 amino acids. Of all the DNA, just the CDR3 is kept, 33 bases in frame from base 1. Cut back by 5 bases and 6 bases, the V and J ends lie 8 bases apart. CDR1 and CDR2, per the germline V gene, are MNHEY and SVGAGI. To sequence the TCRbeta CDR3 region, genomic DNA was isolated from the sorted cells. The immunoSEQ Assay was used for sequencing of TCRbeta CDR3 regions. TCRdb holds this immuneACCESS table with in-frame rearrangements only. Some clones are missing; in checked studies, unresolved V genes explain under half, and the rest has no known cause. This sample is represented by tens of thousands of clones; approximately 90% of them were singletons. The ten largest clones add up to 0.25% to 0.35% of the sample. The trial excluded patients who had a history of autoimmune disease or were on systemic immunosuppression. Peripheral blood for TCR sequencing was collected from all dose cohorts at baseline, on cycle 4 day 1, and on cycle 7 day 1. The samples were taken from a phase I, first-in-human, multicenter, open-label dose-escalation trial of ivuxolimab. Adults with locally advanced or metastatic melanoma, renal cell, hepatocellular, or head and neck squamous cell carcinoma were enrolled in the trial. Before TCR sequencing, CD4+ and CD8+ T cells were separately sorted from peripheral blood.

The source is an adult with an advanced solid tumor such as melanoma, head and neck, liver or kidney cancer. The chain uses TRBV6-5 and TRBJ2-7; TRBD1 is perhaps the D gene, given 6 matching bases. Specimen: CD4+ or CD8+ T cells sorted from blood, collected in a trial of the OX40 agonist ivuxolimab. The CDR3 protein is CASSTGIEQYF. The nucleotide sequence is given as TGTGCCAGCAGTACAGGGATCGAGCAGTACTTC.